The text below deals with one T cell receptor beta chain. Under the authors' procedure: Researchers report that nucleated cell counts were estimated from reference gene primer amplification. TCRdb's copy holds only in-frame clones and misses some; the assay was immunoSEQ multiplex PCR. That table supplies the V and J calls and clone size; D and trimming were determined from the DNA. The data contain tens of thousands of clones, 87% of them singletons. Germline V gene data show CDR1 as MGHRA and CDR2 as YSYEKL. V lost 0 bases and J lost 7, with 16 bases in between. There are 15 residues in the CDR3. The data were obtained in a study of blood T cell repertoires in COVID-19. Study as a whole: The study drew acute and convalescent COVID-19 samples from the United States, Italy and Spain.

The gene calls are TRBV4-1 and TRBJ2-7, with D maybe TRBD1 (8 bases). The sequence came from a human donor in a cohort sampled during active COVID-19. The sample taken for sequencing was peripheral blood. CDR3 region: CASSQDVNRGGEQYF. Here the CDR3 DNA reads TGCGCCAGCAGCCAAGATGTGAACAGGGGGGGAGAGCAGTACTTC.